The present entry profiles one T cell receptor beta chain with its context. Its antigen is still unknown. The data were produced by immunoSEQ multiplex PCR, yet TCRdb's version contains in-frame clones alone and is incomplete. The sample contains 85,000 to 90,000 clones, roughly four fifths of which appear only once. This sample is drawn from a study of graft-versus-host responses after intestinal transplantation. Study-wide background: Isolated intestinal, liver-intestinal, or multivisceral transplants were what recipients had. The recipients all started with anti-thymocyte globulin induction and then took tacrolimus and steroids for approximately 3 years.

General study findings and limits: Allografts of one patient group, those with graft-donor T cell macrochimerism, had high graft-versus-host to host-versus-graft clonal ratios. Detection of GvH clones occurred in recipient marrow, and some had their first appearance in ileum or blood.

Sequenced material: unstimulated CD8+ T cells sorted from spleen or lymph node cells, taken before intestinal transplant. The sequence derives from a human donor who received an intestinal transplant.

This chain's CDR3 is CASSLWARATEAFF. CDR3 nucleotide sequence: TGTGCCAGCAGTTTATGGGCCCGGGCCACTGAAGCTTTCTTT. This chain links TRBV27 with TRBJ1-1; D remains ambiguous. There are 14 residues in the CDR3. Trimming stripped 1 base from V and 4 bases from J, with 10 bases between. Per germline, CDR1 MNHEY and CDR2 SMNVEV (reference sequence).